Following are 8 T cell receptor beta chains from one sample sequenced in a study of blood T cell repertoires in COVID-19. Profiling relied on immunoSEQ multiplex PCR, and the TCRdb table lists in-frame clones only, not all of them. The repertoire holds 90,000 to 120,000 clones, with 88% as singletons. What was sequenced was peripheral blood. These receptors were taken from a man aged 45 to 65 with active or convalescent COVID-19.

The chain is built from TRBV13 and TRBJ1-2; D uncertain. V dropped 2 bases and J dropped 7 bases, with 8 bases sitting between them. This CDR3 region has 12 residues. In germline, CDR1 is PRHDT, CDR2 FYEKMQ (reference sequence). The CDR3 DNA reads as TGTGCCAGCAGCTTATGGGGAGGTGGCTACACCTTC. Amino acids: CASSLWGGGYTF. The full variable domain, rest sourced from reference TRBV13 and TRBJ1-2, is AAGVIQSPRHLIKEKRETATLKCYPIPRHDTVYWYQQGPGQDPQFLISFYEKMQSDKGSIPDRFSAQQFSDYHSELNMSSLELGDSALYFCASSLWGGGYTFGSGTRLTVV.

The chain joins TRBV28 to TRBJ2-1; D might be TRBD1 (6 bases). V was shortened by 8 bases and J by 2 bases, with 10 bases between the two germline ends. CDR1 and CDR2 (germline): MDHEN, SYDVKM. The CDR3 consists of 13 residues. The CDR3 DNA reads as TGTGCCAGCTCAGGGGTCCCCTACAATGAGCAGTTCTTC. Translating it yields CASSGVPYNEQFF.

This clone was observed a handful of times. At one end the junction does not follow the germline gene, possibly because of a read error. This rearrangement joins TRBV2 to TRBJ2-1, with 10 bases that match TRBD2. CDR3 size: 12 residues. Per germline, CDR1 SNHLY and CDR2 FYNNEI. The CDR3 is CASKVLAGGQIF. The CDR3 nucleotides are TGTGCCAGCAAGGTATTAGCGGGAGGTCAAATCTTC.

This clone was observed a handful of times. This chain uses TRBV3-1 (or the pseudogene TRBV3-2) with TRBJ1-1; unclear D gene. The CDR3 contains 11 residues. The V end lost 2 bases, the J end lost 6 bases, and 4 bases lay between the germline ends. Germline assignment: CDR1 LGHDT and CDR2 YNNKEL (reference sequence). The DNA for the CDR3 is TGTGCCAGCAGCCAATTCTCTGAAGCTTTCTTT. It encodes CASSQFSEAFF.

The chain employs TRBV5-4 and TRBJ2-1, with 7 positions matching TRBD1. The V gene's germline CDR1 is SGHNT and CDR2 YYREEE (reference sequence). CDR3 size: 13 residues. Unmatched junction bases numbered 6, after V lost 5 bases and J lost 7 bases. CDR3 amino acids: CASSLTRGNEQFF. CDR3 in DNA: TGTGCCAGCAGTTTAACCAGGGGGAATGAGCAGTTCTTC.

The rearrangement links TRBV27 to TRBJ1-5; tentative D call: TRBD1 (5 bases). The CDR3 is 12 amino acids. Germline CDR1 MNHEY, CDR2 SMNVEV (reference sequence). V dropped 5 bases and J dropped 7 bases, with 9 bases sitting between them. As DNA, the CDR3 is TGTGCCAGCAGTGGGGGAGGACAGCCCCAGCATTTT. It encodes CASSGGGQPQHF.

This chain uses TRBV6-5 with TRBJ1-5; D perhaps matches TRBD1 (5 bases). This CDR3 has 13 residues. Deletions cut 7 bases from V and 2 bases from J, with 9 bases between. Germline CDR1 is MNHEY and CDR2 is SVGAGI. CDR3 nucleotide sequence: TGTGCCAGCAACCGGGGGGGCAATCAGCCCCAGCATTTT. It yields the protein CASNRGGNQPQHF.

The V and J genes are TRBV12-3 or TRBV12-4 and TRBJ1-1, with D unresolved. The CDR3 extends over 13 amino acids. Trimming removed 7 bases at V and 1 base at J, with 10 bases between. The CDR3 loop is CASNLPGNTEAFF. In nucleotides, the CDR3 is TGTGCCAGCAACCTTCCAGGGAACACTGAAGCTTTCTTT.